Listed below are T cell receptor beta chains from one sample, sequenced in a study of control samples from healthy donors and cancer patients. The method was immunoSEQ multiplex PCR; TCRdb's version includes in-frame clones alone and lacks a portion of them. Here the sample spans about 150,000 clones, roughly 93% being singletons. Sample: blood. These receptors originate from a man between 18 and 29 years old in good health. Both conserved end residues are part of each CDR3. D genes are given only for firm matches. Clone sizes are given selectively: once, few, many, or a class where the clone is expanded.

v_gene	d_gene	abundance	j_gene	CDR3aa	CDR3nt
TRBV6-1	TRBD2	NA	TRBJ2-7	CASSEEVGVAGPYEQYF	TGTGCCAGCAGTGAAGAAGTAGGGGTAGCGGGACCGTACGAGCAGTACTTC
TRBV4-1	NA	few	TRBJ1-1	CASSLKIETTEAFF	TGCGCCAGCAGCCTCAAGATCGAGACCACTGAAGCTTTCTTT
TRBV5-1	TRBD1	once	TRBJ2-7	CASSPDRVHEQYF	TGCGCCAGCAGCCCGGACAGGGTGCACGAGCAGTACTTC
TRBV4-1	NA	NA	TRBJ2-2	CASSHKARGTNTGELFF	TGCGCCAGCAGCCACAAGGCCAGGGGAACAAACACCGGGGAGCTGTTTTTT
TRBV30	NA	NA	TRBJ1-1	CAWSDGQMTFF	TGTGCCTGGAGTGACGGACAGATGACTTTCTTT
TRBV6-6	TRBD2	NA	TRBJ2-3	CASSRGGTDTQYF	TGTGCCAGCAGCCGGGGGGGGACAGATACGCAGTATTTT
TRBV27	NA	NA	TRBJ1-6	CASSLRSYNSPLHF	TGTGCCAGCAGTTTAAGGTCGTATAATTCACCCCTCCACTTT
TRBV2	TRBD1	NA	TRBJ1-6	CASSRDSYNSPLHF	TGTGCCAGCAGCCGGGACAGTTATAATTCACCCCTCCACTTT
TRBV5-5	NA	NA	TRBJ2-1	CASSLNVRGNNEQFF	TGTGCCAGCAGCTTGAATGTTAGGGGGAACAATGAGCAGTTCTTC
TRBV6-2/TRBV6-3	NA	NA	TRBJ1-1	CASSPRVSNTEAFF	TGTGCCAGCAGCCCAAGGGTGTCGAACACTGAAGCTTTCTTT
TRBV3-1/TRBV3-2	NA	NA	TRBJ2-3	CASSQDREKSTDTQYF	TGTGCCAGCAGCCAAGATCGTGAAAAATCCACAGATACGCAGTATTTT
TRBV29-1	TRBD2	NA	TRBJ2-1	CSVGRSGGHNEQFF	TGCAGCGTTGGCCGTAGCGGGGGACACAATGAGCAGTTCTTC
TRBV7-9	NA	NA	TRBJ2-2	CASSSPGWGRDTGELFF	TGTGCCAGCAGCTCCCCCGGGTGGGGTAGGGACACCGGGGAGCTGTTTTTT
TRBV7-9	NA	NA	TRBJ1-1	CASSAEAFF	TGTGCCAGCAGCGCCGAAGCTTTCTTT
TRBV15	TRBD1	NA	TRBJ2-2	CATSNRDSFTGELFF	TGTGCCACCAGCAACCGGGACAGTTTCACCGGGGAGCTGTTTTTT
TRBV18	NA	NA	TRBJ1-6	CASSSYGPGQNSPLHF	TGTGCCAGCTCATCTTACGGACCAGGGCAGAATTCACCCCTCCACTTT
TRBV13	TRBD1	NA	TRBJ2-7	CASSLSRTGTYEQYF	TGTGCCAGCAGCCTAAGTCGGACAGGCACCTACGAGCAGTACTTC
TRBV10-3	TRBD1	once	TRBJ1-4	CAISGGGQGNEKLFF	TGTGCCATCAGTGGGGGGGGACAGGGGAATGAAAAACTGTTTTTT
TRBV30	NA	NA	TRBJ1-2	CACWGQMDYGYTF	TGTGCCTGCTGGGGACAAATGGACTATGGCTACACCTTC
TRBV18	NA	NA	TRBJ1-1	CASSRGDTEAFF	TGTGCCAGCTCACGGGGGGACACTGAAGCTTTCTTT
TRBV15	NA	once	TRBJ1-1	CATEGPGANTEAFF	TGTGCCACCGAGGGGCCAGGGGCCAACACTGAAGCTTTCTTT
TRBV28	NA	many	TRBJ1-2	CASTPSANYGYTF	TGTGCCAGCACCCCCTCGGCTAACTATGGCTACACCTTC
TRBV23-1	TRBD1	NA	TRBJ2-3	CASSQSQGQDPF	TGCGCCAGCAGTCAATCACAGGGACAGGACCCTTTT
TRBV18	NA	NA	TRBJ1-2	CASSSSWTDYGYTF	TGTGCCAGCTCATCATCTTGGACGGACTATGGCTACACCTTC
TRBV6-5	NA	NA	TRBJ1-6	CASFSRHSPLHF	TGTGCCAGCTTCAGTAGGCACTCACCCCTCCACTTT
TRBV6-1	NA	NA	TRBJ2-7	CASSDELPPYEQYF	TGTGCCAGCAGTGATGAGTTGCCCCCCTACGAGCAGTACTTC
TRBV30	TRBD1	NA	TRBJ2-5	CAWSPPGTVQETQYF	TGTGCCTGGTCCCCTCCCGGGACAGTACAAGAGACCCAGTACTTC